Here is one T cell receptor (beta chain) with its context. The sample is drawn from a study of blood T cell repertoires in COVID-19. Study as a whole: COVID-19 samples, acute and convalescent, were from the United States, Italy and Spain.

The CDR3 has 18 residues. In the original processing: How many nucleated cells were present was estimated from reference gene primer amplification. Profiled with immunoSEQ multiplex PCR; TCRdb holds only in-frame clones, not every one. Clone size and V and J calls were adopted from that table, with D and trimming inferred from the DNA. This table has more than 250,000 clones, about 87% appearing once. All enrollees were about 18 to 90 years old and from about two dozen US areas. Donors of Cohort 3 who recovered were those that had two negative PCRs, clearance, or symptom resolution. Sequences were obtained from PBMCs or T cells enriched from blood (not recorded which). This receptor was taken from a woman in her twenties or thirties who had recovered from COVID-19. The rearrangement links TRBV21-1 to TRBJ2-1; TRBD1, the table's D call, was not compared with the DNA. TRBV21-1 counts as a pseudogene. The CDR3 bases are TGTGCCAGCAGCTTTTGGAACCGGGACAGTGTTTACTACAATGAGCAGTTCTTC. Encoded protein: CASSFWNRDSVYYNEQFF.